Following are 4 T cell receptor beta chains from one sample sequenced in a study of T cell repertoires in cytomegalovirus infection (dated by TCRdb to between 2018 and 2021). Reading the label with the study, this specimen's treatment or condition is: in vitro stimulation with specific CMV peptide epitopes to enrich CMV-specific T cells. The sequencer listed for this sample is Illumina HiSeq 1500. TCRdb reanalyzed the raw reads on its own, using fastp at Q25 for trimming and MiXCR for clone calling, and kept in-frame beta chains. For every CDR3 protein sequence, its rows merge into one entry that carries the most common genes and DNA. The sample data list under 450,000 distinct CDR3 sequences, and just under 35% of these were observed just once. The ten largest clonotypes hold roughly 13% of the sample. Antigen specificity for these receptors is unknown. The sequenced sample was cultured PBMCs, obtained from culture after CMV antigen stimulation. The receptors were sampled from a human donor in good health (CMV status not recorded). Some clones in this sample may be carry-over from other donors' samples.

V gene TRBV27 combines with J gene TRBJ1-6; TRBD1 is a possible D gene (5 bases). With 3 bases removed from V and 10 bases from J, the gap between germline ends came to 28 bases. This CDR3 is 19 amino acids long. Germline V CDR1 and CDR2: MNHEY, SMNVEV (reference sequence). CDR3 sequence (DNA): TGTGCCAGCAGTTTTCAGACCCCTACGAGGCGGGGCGTAGTCTCACCCCTCCACTTT. Translating gives CASSFQTPTRRGVVSPLHF.

This clonotype occurred many times. This chain links TRBV19 with TRBJ2-5; D gene uncertain. From germline, CDR1 is LNHDA and CDR2 SQIVND (reference sequence). The CDR3 totals 11 residues. V lost 2 bases and J 2 bases, leaving 0 bases between the germline ends. The CDR3 sequence: CASSIQETQYF. Here the CDR3 DNA reads TGTGCCAGTAGTATACAAGAGACCCAGTACTTC.

This clonotype was recorded many times. V gene TRBV7-2 combines with J gene TRBJ2-7; no definite D call. This CDR3 spans 12 amino acids. Trimming took 4 bases from V and 0 from J, leaving 4 bases between them. Germline V gene sequence: CDR1 SGHTA, CDR2 FQGNSA. The CDR3 nucleotides are TGTGCCAGCAGCTCCAGCTCCTACGAGCAGTACTTC. Its protein is CASSSSSYEQYF.

This clonotype has at least ten counts. This chain joins TRBV5-5 and TRBJ2-7; possibly TRBD1 or TRBD2 for D (6 bases each). CDR3 length: 15 residues. V lost 4 bases to trimming and J lost 5 bases, with 19 bases between them. CDR1 is SGHKS, CDR2 YYEKEE, per germline (reference sequence). The CDR3 nucleotides are TGTGCCAGCAGCAGGGGGACTGAGGCTGGGAACGAGCAGTACTTC. It codes for CASSRGTEAGNEQYF. Supplemented by reference TRBV5-5 and TRBJ2-7, the full variable domain reads DAGVTQSPTHLIKTRGQQVTLRCSPISGHKSVSWYQQVLGQGPQFIFQYYEKEERGRGNFPDRFSARQFPNYSSELNVNALLLGDSALYLCASSRGTEAGNEQYFGPGTRLTVT.